This TCR beta chain was observed in a study of blood T cell repertoires in COVID-19. Study details: The analysed material was cDNA or gDNA that came from T cells, B-cell-depleted T cells, or PBMCs.

Recruitment covered roughly 22 US areas and drew participants whose ages spanned roughly 18 to 100 years. Authors' methods: Researchers report that nucleated cell counts were estimated from reference gene primer amplification. Clones were sequenced by immunoSEQ multiplex PCR, and TCRdb holds only the in-frame ones, with some missing. That table supplies the V and J calls and clone size; D and trimming were determined from the DNA. The sample shows about 140,000 clones, about 80% of them seen only once. Concerning this clone: In the same sample, other DNA sequences code for this CDR3.

The sequence came from a woman aged 18-35 years who had been exposed to COVID-19. The sample taken for sequencing was PBMCs or T cells enriched from blood (not recorded which).

The CDR3 loop is CASSLRGLASYNEQFF. The CDR3 nucleotides read TGTGCCAGCAGCCTTAGGGGACTAGCCTCCTACAATGAGCAGTTCTTC. The chain recombines TRBV7-3 with TRBJ2-1; 9 bases are shared with TRBD2. V lost 5 bases and J lost 0; bases outside the gene matches: 5. Germline V gives CDR1 SGHTA, CDR2 FQGTGA. This CDR3 spans 16 amino acids. Complete variable domain (other parts from reference TRBV7-3 and TRBJ2-1): GAGVSQTPSNKVTEKGKYVELRCDPISGHTALYWYRQSLGQGPEFLIYFQGTGAADDSGLPNDRFFAVRPEGSVSTLKIQRTERGDSAVYLCASSLRGLASYNEQFFGPGTRLTVL.